This T cell receptor (beta chain) stems from a study of T cells after yellow fever vaccination (dated by TCRdb to about 2019). Context from the whole study: The SMART-Seq v4 Ultra Low Input RNA kit was used to prepare libraries from fractions with low cell numbers. Blood was drawn at multiple timepoints before and after primary and secondary immunization, with bulk PBMC replicates and cell subsets isolated. Two healthy male donors, one aged 18 to 29 and one aged 30 to 40 years, made up the cohort. To track T-cell clones before and after primary and booster YFV17D yellow fever vaccination, bulk TCR alpha and beta repertoires were sequenced longitudinally.

The sample was run on an Illumina NovaSeq 6000. TCR cDNA was made using 5'RACE template switching, a step that added a universal primer site and unique molecular identifiers. Priming of cDNA synthesis was performed from both the TCR alpha and TCR beta constant segments. Library amplification used two PCR steps, and the second PCR step added sample barcodes and sequencing adapters. Sequencing of the libraries was done on either Illumina HiSeq 2500 (2x100 bp) or NovaSeq (2x150 bp). The source study handled its data this way. MIGEC was used to demultiplex reads and collapse the reads into UMI consensus sequences, and MiXCR was used for V(D)J alignment. Vaccine-responding clonotypes were identified with edgeR using replicate PBMC samples, with FDR below 0.01 and a log2 fold change above 5 up to day 15 being required. Bulk clonotypes were assigned CD4 or CD8 identity according to which sequenced CD4 or CD8 repertoire held them at higher abundance. TCRdb reran the public reads through fastp at Q25 and MiXCR, keeping productive beta chains. Every CDR3 protein is listed once, alongside the most common genes and DNA of its rows. V and J calls and clone size were set by TCRdb, not the authors. The sample table records approximately 260,000 distinct CDR3 sequences; roughly 5.6% of these occur just once. The ten largest clonotypes hold less than 3.5% of the sample.

Reading the germline V gene gives CDR1 LGHNA and CDR2 YSLEER. Measured from the cysteine to the phenylalanine, the CDR3 is 19 residues long. The only DNA kept is the CDR3, 57 bases in frame from the first base. The V end gives up 4 bases and the J end 1 base, leaving 10 bases in the junction not matched to a gene. Results and caveats for the whole study, not just this receptor: A small fraction of clonotypes appeared in both the CD4 and CD8 compartments, likely as a result of convergent recombination. Computational filtering was needed because FACS-sorted repertoires could contain abundant contaminating clonotypes from the bulk population. Compared with the primary T-cell response, the secondary T-cell response was weaker but faster, peaking on day 5 rather than day 15. Most clones expanded after primary vaccination were re-detected after the booster (about 95% of CD4 and around 88% of CD8), suggesting broad memory maintenance. Because only a couple of donors were included in the study, the extent to which the findings can be generalized is limited.

Per the publication, the treatment or condition label means: live attenuated yellow fever vaccine strain. A standard Ficoll-Paque protocol was used to isolate PBMCs from peripheral blood. Dynabeads CD4 and CD8 positive selection kits were used to isolate CD4 and CD8 T-cell fractions. RNA was extracted with TriZol from bulk PBMCs, CD4 and CD8 fractions, and dextramer-positive and dextramer-negative fractions. In its sample, this clonotype was seen many times. The clone's antigen remains unknown. Qualities for individual bases were not recorded, and no much larger clone is one base off. The sequence was obtained from a man younger than 35 who received the YFV17D yellow fever vaccine. The material was CD4+ T cells sorted from PBMCs, obtained on the day of the yellow fever booster vaccination. Rearrangement joined TRBV4-3 to TRBJ2-6, with 10 bases in between that match TRBD1. The nucleotide sequence reads as follows: TGCGCCAGCAGCCGCCTGACAGGGGGCGCCCGTTCTGGGGCCAACGTCCTGACTTTC. The translation is CASSRLTGGARSGANVLTF.